The 5 T cell receptor beta chains below all came from one sample that was sequenced in a study of blood T cell repertoires in COVID-19. The protocol was immunoSEQ multiplex PCR, while the TCRdb copy is restricted to in-frame clones and leaves out a portion. Of approximately 220,000 clones in the sample, around 80% were seen once. Source material: PBMCs or T cells enriched from blood (not recorded which). The origin of the receptors is a woman aged 40 to 49 with acute COVID-19.

Notes on this clone: Germline is not matched at one junction end, which may reflect a read error. The rearrangement uses TRBV5-1 and TRBJ2-5, with 9 bases lining up with TRBD2. CDR3 length equals 15 residues. Germline values: CDR1 SGHRS, CDR2 YFSETQ. CDR3 loop: CARRNAGGQGETQYF. The CDR3, as DNA: TGCGCCCGCAGGAACGCGGGGGGGCAAGGGGAGACCCAGTACTTC.

J is TRBJ1-1 and V is TRBV7-4; no clear D gene. The CDR3 sequence is 11 residues long. Germline CDR1 reads SGHVT; CDR2 reads SQSDAQ. The ends were cut back, 10 bases at V and 2 bases at J, with 8 bases in the middle. For the CDR3, the DNA is TGTGCCAACTCGTCCAACACTGAAGCTTTCTTT. Its translation: CANSSNTEAFF.

The CDR3 loop is CAWSAQGAGGYTF. The CDR3 DNA sequence: TGTGCCTGGAGTGCCCAGGGGGCGGGTGGCTACACCTTC. This chain links TRBV30 with TRBJ1-2; 8 positions match TRBD1. Germline V gene data show CDR1 as GTSNPN and CDR2 as SVGIG (reference sequence). The CDR3 covers 13 residues. J was trimmed by 7 bases and V by 1 base; bases with no gene match: 5.

This clone appeared many times. The rearrangement links TRBV7-9 to TRBJ1-2; maybe TRBD1 (5 bases). In germline, CDR1 is SEHNR, CDR2 FQNEAQ (reference sequence). V gave up 2 bases and J gave up 10 bases, with 14 bases separating them. The CDR3 sequence is 13 residues long. DNA for the CDR3: TGTGCCAGCAGCTTATCAGGGATGTACGACTACACCTTC. This encodes CASSLSGMYDYTF.

This clone was counted ten times or more. The chain combines TRBV9 with TRBJ2-2; 8 bases fit TRBD1. V lost 4 bases to trimming and J lost 6 bases; unmatched junction nucleotides: 8. Per the germline V gene, CDR1 is SGDLS and CDR2 is YYNGEE. The CDR3 covers 15 residues. Written as DNA, the CDR3 is TGTGCCAGCAGCCCCCGGACAGGGAGCGCCGGGGAGCTGTTTTTT. Encoded protein: CASSPRTGSAGELFF.